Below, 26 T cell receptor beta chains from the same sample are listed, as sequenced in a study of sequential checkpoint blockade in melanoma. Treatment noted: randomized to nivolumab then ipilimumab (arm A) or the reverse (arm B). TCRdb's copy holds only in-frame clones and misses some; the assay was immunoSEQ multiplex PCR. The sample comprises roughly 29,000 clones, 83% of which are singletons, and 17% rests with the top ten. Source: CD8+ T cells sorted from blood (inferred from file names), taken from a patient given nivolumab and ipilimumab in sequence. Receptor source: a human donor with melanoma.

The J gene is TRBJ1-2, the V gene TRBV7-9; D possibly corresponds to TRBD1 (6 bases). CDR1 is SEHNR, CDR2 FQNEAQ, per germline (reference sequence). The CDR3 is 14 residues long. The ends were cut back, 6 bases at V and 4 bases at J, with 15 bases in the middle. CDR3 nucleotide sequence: TGTGCCAGCAGAGGGGGAGGGGAGAGCTATGGCTACACCTTC. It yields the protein CASRGGGESYGYTF.

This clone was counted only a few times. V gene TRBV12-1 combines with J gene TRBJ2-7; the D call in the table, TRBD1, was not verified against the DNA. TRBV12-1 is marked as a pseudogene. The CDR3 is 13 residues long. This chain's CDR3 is CANWTDPSYEQYF. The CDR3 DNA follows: TGTGCCAACTGGACAGACCCCTCCTACGAGCAGTACTTC.

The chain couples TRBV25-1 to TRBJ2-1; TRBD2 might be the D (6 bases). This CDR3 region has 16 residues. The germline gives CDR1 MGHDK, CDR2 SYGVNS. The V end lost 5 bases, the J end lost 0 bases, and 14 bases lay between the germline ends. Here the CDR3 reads CASSRPGVSSYNEQFF. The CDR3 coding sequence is TGTGCCAGCAGTAGACCGGGAGTAAGCTCCTACAATGAGCAGTTCTTC.

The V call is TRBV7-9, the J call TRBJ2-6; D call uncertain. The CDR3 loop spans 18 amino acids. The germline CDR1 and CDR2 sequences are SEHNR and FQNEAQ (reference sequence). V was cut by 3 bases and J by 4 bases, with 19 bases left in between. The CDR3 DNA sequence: TGTGCCAGCAGCTTGGCGACCAAAAAGAGGCCAGGGGCCAACGTCCTGACTTTC. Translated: CASSLATKKRPGANVLTF.

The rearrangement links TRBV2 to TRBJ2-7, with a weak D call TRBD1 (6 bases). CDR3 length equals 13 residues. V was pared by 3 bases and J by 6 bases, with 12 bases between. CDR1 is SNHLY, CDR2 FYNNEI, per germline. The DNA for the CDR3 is TGTGCCAGCAGTGAGTCCCAGGGGAGCGAGCAGTACTTC. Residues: CASSESQGSEQYF.

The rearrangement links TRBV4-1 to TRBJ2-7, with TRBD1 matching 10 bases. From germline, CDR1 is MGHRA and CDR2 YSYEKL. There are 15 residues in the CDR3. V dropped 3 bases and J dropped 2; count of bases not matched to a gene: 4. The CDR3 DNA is TGCGCCAGCAGCCATCGGGACAGGGGTACCTACGAGCAGTACTTC. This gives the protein CASSHRDRGTYEQYF.

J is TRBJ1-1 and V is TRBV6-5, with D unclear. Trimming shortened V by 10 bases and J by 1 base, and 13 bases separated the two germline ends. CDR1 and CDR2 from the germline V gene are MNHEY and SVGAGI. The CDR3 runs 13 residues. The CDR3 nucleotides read TGTGCCACCCGGGGAGGGTCGAACACTGAAGCTTTCTTT. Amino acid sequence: CATRGGSNTEAFF.

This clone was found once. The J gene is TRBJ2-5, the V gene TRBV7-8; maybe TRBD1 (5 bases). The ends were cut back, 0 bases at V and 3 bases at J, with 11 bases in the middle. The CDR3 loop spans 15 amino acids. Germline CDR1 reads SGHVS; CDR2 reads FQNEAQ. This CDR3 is CASSLAFQGEETQYF. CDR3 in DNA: TGTGCCAGCAGCTTAGCCTTTCAGGGCGAAGAGACCCAGTACTTC.

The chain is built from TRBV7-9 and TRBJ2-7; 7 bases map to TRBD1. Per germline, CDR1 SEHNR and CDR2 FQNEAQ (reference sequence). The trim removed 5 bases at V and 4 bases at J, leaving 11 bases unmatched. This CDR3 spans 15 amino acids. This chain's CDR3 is CASSPTRQGRYEQYF. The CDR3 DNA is TGTGCCAGCAGCCCGACTCGACAGGGAAGATACGAGCAGTACTTC.

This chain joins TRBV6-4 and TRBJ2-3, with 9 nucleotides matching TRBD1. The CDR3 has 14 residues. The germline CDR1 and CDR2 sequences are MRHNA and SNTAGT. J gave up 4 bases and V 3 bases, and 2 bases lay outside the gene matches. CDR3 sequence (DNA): TGTGCCAGCAGTGAAACAGGGGGCCCAGATACGCAGTATTTT. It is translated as CASSETGGPDTQYF.

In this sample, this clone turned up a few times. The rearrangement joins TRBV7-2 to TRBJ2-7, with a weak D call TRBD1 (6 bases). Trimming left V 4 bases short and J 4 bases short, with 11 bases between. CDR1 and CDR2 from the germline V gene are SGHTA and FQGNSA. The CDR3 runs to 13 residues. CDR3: CASSSNTGYEQYF. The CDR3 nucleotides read TGTGCCAGCAGCTCAAATACAGGGTACGAGCAGTACTTC.

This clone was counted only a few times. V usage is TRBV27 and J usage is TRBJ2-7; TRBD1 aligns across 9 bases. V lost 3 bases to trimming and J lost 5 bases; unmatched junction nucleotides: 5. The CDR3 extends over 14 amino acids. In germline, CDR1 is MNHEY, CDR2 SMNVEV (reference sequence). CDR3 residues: CASSFGTGSDEQYF. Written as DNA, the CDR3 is TGTGCCAGCAGTTTTGGGACAGGGTCCGACGAGCAGTACTTC.

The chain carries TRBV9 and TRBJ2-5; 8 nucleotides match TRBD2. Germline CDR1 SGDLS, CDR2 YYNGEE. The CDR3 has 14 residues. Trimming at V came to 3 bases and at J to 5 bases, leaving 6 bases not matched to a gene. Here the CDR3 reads CASSATSGGETQYF. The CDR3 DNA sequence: TGTGCCAGCAGCGCGACGAGCGGGGGTGAGACCCAGTACTTC.

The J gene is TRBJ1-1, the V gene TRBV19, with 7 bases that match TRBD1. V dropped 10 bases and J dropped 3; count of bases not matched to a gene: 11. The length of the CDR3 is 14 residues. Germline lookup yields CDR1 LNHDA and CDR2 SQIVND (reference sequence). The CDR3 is CATGGNLGDTEAFF. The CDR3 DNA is TGTGCCACAGGGGGTAATCTCGGCGACACTGAAGCTTTCTTT.

The CDR3 coding sequence is TGTGCCAGCAGTTACTCGGAGGGTTTCTATGGCTACACCTTC. This sequence encodes CASSYSEGFYGYTF. J is TRBJ1-2 and V is TRBV6-5; D is ambiguous. The CDR3 contains 14 residues. CDR1 and CDR2 from the germline V gene are MNHEY and SVGAGI. Trimming stripped 0 bases from V and 4 bases from J, with 9 bases between.

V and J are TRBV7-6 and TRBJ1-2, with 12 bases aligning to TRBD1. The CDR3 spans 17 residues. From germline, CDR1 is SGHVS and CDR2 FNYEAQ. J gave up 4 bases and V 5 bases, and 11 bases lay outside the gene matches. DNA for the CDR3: TGTGCCAGCAGCGCGACGGGACAGGGGGCCTACGGCTATGGCTACACCTTC. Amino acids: CASSATGQGAYGYGYTF.

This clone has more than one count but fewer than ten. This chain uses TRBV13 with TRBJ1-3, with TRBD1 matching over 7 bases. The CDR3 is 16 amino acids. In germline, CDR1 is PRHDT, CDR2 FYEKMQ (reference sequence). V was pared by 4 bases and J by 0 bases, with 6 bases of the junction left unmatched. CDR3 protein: CASSSWGQSSGNTIYF. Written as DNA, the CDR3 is TGTGCCAGCAGCTCCTGGGGACAGAGCTCTGGAAACACCATATATTTT. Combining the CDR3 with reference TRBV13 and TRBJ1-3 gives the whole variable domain AAGVIQSPRHLIKEKRETATLKCYPIPRHDTVYWYQQGPGQDPQFLISFYEKMQSDKGSIPDRFSAQQFSDYHSELNMSSLELGDSALYFCASSSWGQSSGNTIYFGEGSWLTVV.

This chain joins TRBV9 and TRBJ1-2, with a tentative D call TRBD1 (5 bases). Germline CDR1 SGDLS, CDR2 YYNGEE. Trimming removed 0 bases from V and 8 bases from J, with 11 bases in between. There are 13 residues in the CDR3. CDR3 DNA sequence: TGTGCCAGCAGCGTAGATCAGGCAGGGGGCTACACCTTC. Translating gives CASSVDQAGGYTF.

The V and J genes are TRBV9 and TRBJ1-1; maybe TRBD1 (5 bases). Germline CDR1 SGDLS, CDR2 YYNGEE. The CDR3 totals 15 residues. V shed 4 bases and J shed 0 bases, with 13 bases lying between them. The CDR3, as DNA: TGTGCCAGCAGCCCCCCCGTGGGGCTGAACACTGAAGCTTTCTTT. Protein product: CASSPPVGLNTEAFF.

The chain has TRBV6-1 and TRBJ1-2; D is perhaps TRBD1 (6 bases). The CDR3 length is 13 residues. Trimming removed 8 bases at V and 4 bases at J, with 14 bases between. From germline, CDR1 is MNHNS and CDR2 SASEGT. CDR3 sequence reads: CASLDRPRYGYTF. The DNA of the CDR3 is TGTGCCAGCCTTGACAGGCCTCGCTATGGCTACACCTTC.

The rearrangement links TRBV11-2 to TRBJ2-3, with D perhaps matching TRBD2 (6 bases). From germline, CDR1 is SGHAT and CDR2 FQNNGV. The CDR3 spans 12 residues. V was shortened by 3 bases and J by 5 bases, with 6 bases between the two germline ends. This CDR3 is CASSFGGDTQYF. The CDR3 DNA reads TGTGCCAGCAGCTTCGGGGGAGATACGCAGTATTTT.

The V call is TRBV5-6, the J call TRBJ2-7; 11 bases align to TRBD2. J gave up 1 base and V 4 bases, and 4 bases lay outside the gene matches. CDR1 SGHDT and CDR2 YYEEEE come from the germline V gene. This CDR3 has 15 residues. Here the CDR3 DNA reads TGTGCCAGCAGCGGGGGACTAGCGGCTTCCTACGAGCAGTACTTC. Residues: CASSGGLAASYEQYF.

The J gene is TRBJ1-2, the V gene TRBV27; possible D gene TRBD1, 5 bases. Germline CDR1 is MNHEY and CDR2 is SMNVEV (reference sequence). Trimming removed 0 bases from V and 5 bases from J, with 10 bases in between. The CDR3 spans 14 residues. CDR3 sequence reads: CASSLSGQYYGYTF. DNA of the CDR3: TGTGCCAGCAGTTTATCGGGGCAGTATTATGGCTACACCTTC.

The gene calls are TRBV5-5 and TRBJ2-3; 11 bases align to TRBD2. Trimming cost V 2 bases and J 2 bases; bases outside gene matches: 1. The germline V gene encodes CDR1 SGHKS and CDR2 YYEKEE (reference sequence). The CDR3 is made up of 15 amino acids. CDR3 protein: CASSFSGGATDTQYF. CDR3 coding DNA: TGTGCCAGCAGCTTTAGCGGGGGGGCCACAGATACGCAGTATTTT.

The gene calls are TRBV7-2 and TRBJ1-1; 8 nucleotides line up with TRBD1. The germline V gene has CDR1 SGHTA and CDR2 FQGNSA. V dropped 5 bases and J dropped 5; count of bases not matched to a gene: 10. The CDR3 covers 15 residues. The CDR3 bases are TGTGCCAGCAGCCCCCGACAGGGGAGAATGACTGAAGCTTTCTTT. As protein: CASSPRQGRMTEAFF.

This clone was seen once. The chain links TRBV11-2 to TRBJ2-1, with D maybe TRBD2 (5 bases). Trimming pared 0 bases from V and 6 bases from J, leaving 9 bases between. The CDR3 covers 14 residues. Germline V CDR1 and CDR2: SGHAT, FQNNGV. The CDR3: CASSLEGVLNEQFF. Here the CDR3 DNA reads TGTGCCAGCAGCTTAGAGGGAGTACTCAATGAGCAGTTCTTC. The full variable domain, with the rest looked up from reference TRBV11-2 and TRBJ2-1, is EAGVAQSPRYKIIEKRQSVAFWCNPISGHATLYWYQQILGQGPKLLIQFQNNGVVDDSQLPKDRFSAERLKGVDSTLKIQPAKLEDSAVYLCASSLEGVLNEQFFGPGTRLTVL.